Given below is one T cell receptor (beta chain) in context. Its target is unknown. The source of the sample is a study of human T cells and chemical hapten exposure. Study-level information: All patients underwent weekly scalp dosing with diphenylcyclopropenone for the full roughly 24-week study.

Within the library, unique molecular identifiers were attached to each individual cDNA molecule. TCRdb processed the RACE reads anew with MiXCR; each CDR3 protein has one entry. The sample has around 110,000 distinct CDR3 sequences; less than 15% are singletons. V lost 0 bases to trimming and J lost 3 bases, with 6 bases between them. The length of the CDR3 is 13 residues. The germline CDR1 and CDR2 sequences are LGHNA and YNFKEQ. Time point described: pre-sensitization, week 0. Treatment denoted: therapeutic diphenylcyclopropenone sensitization with weekly scalp DPC. Suited to DPC and affected by alopecia, the donors ranged from 18 to 70 years old. Findings and caveats of the study: Expanded TCRs formed significantly more large CDR3 similarity clusters than controls.

This material consisted of whole blood, taken in connection with sensitization to the hapten diphenylcyclopropenone (DPC). V usage is TRBV4-2 and J usage is TRBJ2-7; D remains unclear. This TCR came from a woman aged 45-60 years with alopecia areata. Some clones in this sample may be carry-over from other donors' samples. CDR3 sequence: CASSQDSYYEQYF. CDR3 coding DNA: TGTGCCAGCAGCCAAGATTCATACTACGAGCAGTACTTC.